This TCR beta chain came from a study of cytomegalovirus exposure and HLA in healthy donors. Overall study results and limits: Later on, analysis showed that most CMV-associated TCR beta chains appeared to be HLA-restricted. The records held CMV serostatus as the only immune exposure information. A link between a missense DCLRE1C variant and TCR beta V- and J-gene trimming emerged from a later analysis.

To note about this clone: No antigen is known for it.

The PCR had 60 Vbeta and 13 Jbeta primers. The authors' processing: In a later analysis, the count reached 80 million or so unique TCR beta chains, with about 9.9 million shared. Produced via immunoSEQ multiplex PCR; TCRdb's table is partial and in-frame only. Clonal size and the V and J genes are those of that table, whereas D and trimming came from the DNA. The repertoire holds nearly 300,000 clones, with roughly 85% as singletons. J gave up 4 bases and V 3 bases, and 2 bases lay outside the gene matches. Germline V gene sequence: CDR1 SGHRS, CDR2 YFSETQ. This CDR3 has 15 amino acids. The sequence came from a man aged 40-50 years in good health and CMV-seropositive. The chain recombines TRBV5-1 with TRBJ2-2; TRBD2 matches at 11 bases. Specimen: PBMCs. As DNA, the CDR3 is TGCGCCAGCAGCTCACTAGCGGGAGCCACCGGGGAGCTGTTTTTT. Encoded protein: CASSSLAGATGELFF.